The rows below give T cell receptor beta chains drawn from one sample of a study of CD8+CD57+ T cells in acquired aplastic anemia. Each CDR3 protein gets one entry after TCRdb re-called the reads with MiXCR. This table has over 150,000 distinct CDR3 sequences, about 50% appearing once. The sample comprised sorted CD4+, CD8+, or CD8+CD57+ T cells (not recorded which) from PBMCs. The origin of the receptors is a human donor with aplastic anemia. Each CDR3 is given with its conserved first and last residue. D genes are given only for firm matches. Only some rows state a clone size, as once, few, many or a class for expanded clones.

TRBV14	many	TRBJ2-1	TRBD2	TGTGCCAGCAGCCAAGTGGTTAGCGGGGGGCACATGTACAATGAGCAGTTCTTC	CASSQVVSGGHMYNEQFF
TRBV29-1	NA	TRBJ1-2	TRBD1	TGCAGCGTGGAATCCGGGACAGGGAGCGGCTACACCTTC	CSVESGTGSGYTF
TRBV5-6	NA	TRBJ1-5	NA	TGTGCCAGCAGCTCAACCCGACGGACGAATCAGCCCCAGCATTTT	CASSSTRRTNQPQHF
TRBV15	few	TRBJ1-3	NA	TGTGCCACCAGCAGAGACAGGGAGCCTGGAAACACCATATATTTT	CATSRDREPGNTIYF
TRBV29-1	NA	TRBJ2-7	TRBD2	TGCAGCGCTGTTTCTAGCGGGGGACCCCCGAGGCAGTACTTC	CSAVSSGGPPRQYF
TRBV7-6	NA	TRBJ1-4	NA	TGTGCCAGCAGCCCCCCCCGGGGGGCAACTAATGAAAAACTGTTTTTT	CASSPPRGATNEKLFF
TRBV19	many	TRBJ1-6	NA	TGTGCCAGTAGTATGGGGGAGAGGGAAAGTTCACCCCTCCACTTT	CASSMGERESSPLHF
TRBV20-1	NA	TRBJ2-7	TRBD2	TGCAGTGCTAGAGATCGGGACTATCCGGGGGACGAGCAGTACTTC	CSARDRDYPGDEQYF
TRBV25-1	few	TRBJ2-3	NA	TGTGCCAGCAGTGGTGGCCTCAGCACAGATACGCAGTATTTT	CASSGGLSTDTQYF
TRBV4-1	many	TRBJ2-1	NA	TGCGCCAGCAGCCAAGTACCGAGCTCCTACAATGAGCAGTTCTTC	CASSQVPSSYNEQFF
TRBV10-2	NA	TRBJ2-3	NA	TGCGCCAGCAAAAACCTAGGGCCCACAGATACGCAGTATTTT	CASKNLGPTDTQYF
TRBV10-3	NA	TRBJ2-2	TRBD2	TGTGCCATCGGTACTAGCGGGGGGGCCGGCACCGGGGAGCTGTTTTTT	CAIGTSGGAGTGELFF
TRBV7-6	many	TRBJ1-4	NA	TGTGCCTCCCAGCCCGGGACTTACGGAAAACTGTTTTTT	CASQPGTYGKLFF
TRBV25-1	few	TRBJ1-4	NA	TGTGCCAGCAGTGAATCCGCAGGTTCCACTAATGAAAAACTGTTTTTT	CASSESAGSTNEKLFF
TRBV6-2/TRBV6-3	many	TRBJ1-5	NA	TGTGCCAGCCAGGAGTATAGCAATCAGCCCCAGCATTTT	CASQEYSNQPQHF
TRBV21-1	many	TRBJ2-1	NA	TGTGCCAGCAGCAAAGTCACTAGCGGGGGATTGGGCTCCTACAATGAGCAGTTCTTC	CASSKVTSGGLGSYNEQFF
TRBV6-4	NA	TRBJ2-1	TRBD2	TGTGCCAGCAGTGACTCCGCGGGGGGGCACAATGAGCAGTTCTTC	CASSDSAGGHNEQFF
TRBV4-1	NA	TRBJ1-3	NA	TGCGCCAGCAGCCAAGATTGGACATCTGGAAACACCATATATTTT	CASSQDWTSGNTIYF
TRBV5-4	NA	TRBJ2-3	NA	TGTGCCAGCACCCTCGACGGGAGTAGTACAGATACGCAGTATTTT	CASTLDGSSTDTQYF
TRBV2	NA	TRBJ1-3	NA	TGTGCCAGCAGTGAAGTGGGGACGGCGATCACCATATATTTT	CASSEVGTAITIYF
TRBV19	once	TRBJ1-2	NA	TGTGCCAGTAGTATTGGTGCCAATCTGCAATGGGGCTACACCTTC	CASSIGANLQWGYTF
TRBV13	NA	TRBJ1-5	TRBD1	TGTGCCACCAGACAGGGAAAGAGCAATCAGCCCCAGCATTTT	CATRQGKSNQPQHF
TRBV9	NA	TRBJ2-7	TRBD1	TGTGCCAGCAGCGGTGGGACAGGGTACCTCAGCGAGCAGTACTTC	CASSGGTGYLSEQYF
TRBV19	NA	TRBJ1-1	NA	TGTGCCAGTAGTATGAGAGGGGGAACTGAAGCTTTCTTT	CASSMRGGTEAFF
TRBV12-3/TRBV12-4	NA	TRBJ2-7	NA	TGTGCCAGCAGTGTCTCGACACGACGTATCAGCGAGCAGTACTTC	CASSVSTRRISEQYF
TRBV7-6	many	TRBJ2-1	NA	TGTGCCAGCAGCTTAGTCGCCAGGGAACAATCCTACAATGAGCAGTTCTTC	CASSLVAREQSYNEQFF
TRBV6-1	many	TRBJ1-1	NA	TGTGCCAGCAGTCTAGACGGCACTGAAGCTTTCTTT	CASSLDGTEAFF
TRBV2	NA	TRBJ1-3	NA	TGTGCCAGCAACCCAGAGCCTGGAAACACCATATATTTT	CASNPEPGNTIYF
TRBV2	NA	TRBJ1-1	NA	TGTGCCAGCAGTGTACATTCTCAGGGCGAAGCTTTCTTT	CASSVHSQGEAFF
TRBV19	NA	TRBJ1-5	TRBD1	TGTGCCAGTAGCACGGACAGGGCCCAGCCCCAGCATTTT	CASSTDRAQPQHF
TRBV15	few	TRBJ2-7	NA	TGTGCCACCAGCATTAATGTAGCAGCCCACGAGCAGTACTTC	CATSINVAAHEQYF
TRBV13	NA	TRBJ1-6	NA	TGTGCCAGCAGCACCAGGGGACGGACGTCACCCCTCCACTTT	CASSTRGRTSPLHF